The present TCR beta chain was sequenced within a study of T cell responses to AZD1222 COVID-19 vaccine. Clones were read by immunoSEQ multiplex PCR, and TCRdb kept only the in-frame ones, dropping some. The sample comprises 150,000 to 200,000 clones, roughly 92% of which are singletons, and 3% to 3.5% rests with the top ten. Germline CDR1 is SGHRS and CDR2 is YFSETQ. This CDR3 is 14 amino acids long. V shed 3 bases and J 5 bases; nucleotides not matched to a gene: 5. The sequence was collected from an adult who received the AZD1222 COVID-19 vaccine. This material consisted of peripheral blood, taken 28 days after the second AZD1222 dose. The V and J genes are TRBV5-1 and TRBJ1-1, with 9 positions matching TRBD1. CDR3: CASSSGQGRTEAFF. CDR3 DNA sequence: TGCGCCAGCAGCTCCGGACAGGGGCGGACTGAAGCTTTCTTT.